What follows describes a single T cell receptor (beta chain). Its target is unknown. This entry belongs to a study of ipilimumab plus nivolumab after autologous stem cell transplantation. Measured with immunoSEQ multiplex PCR; TCRdb has only the in-frame clones, and not every one. The data hold roughly 40,000 clones, with approximately 92% observed a single time. Germline lookup yields CDR1 SGHTA and CDR2 FQGTGA. The CDR3 runs to 13 residues. The ends lost 5 bases at V and 11 bases at J; junction bases unmatched: 7. Study conclusions and caveats: Authors suggest TCR repertoire, Treg phenotype and gut microbiota support further study.

The sample consisted of PBMCs, taken in a trial of ipilimumab plus nivolumab as post-transplant consolidation. The clonotype was recovered from a male donor with multiple myeloma. The J gene is TRBJ1-1, the V gene TRBV7-3; 11 bases agree with TRBD1. The chain's CDR3 is CASSQDRGLGAFF. In nucleotides, the CDR3 is TGTGCCAGCAGCCAGGACAGGGGGCTGGGGGCTTTCTTT.